Here is one T cell receptor beta chain with its context. Its antigen target is currently unknown. No much larger clonotype is one base removed from it; base qualities were not supplied. The CDR3 runs 15 amino acids, cysteine and phenylalanine included. This entry keeps only the CDR3 DNA: 45 bases, framed from base 1. V is pared back by 2 bases and J by 4 bases, with 11 bases lying between the germline termini. For CDR1 and CDR2, the germline V gene (reference sequence) lists LNHDA and SQIVND. This entry comes from a study of blood T cell repertoires in COVID-19 (dated by TCRdb to about 2020). Notes on the research overall: Samples from collaborators originated in the United States, Italy and Spain and spanned both the acute and convalescent phases of COVID-19. HLA class I and class II types, where available, came from metadata supplied by the sample provider rather than from assay-based typing. Deeply sampled blood TCRbeta repertoires from subjects exposed to, actively infected with, or recovered from COVID-19 were included in the dataset. The prospective study material was composed of cDNA or gDNA derived from T cells, B-cell-depleted T cells, or PBMCs. A freely available public database, intended as a resource for researchers studying the immune response to SARS-CoV-2, is where the repertoires were released. The samples were drawn from the first 160 participants of the ongoing ImmuneRACE study and from about 1,200 subjects provided by 6 global collaborators. A de-identified subject ID, COVID-19 status, age in years and sex were almost always included in the sample metadata.

TCRbeta CDR3 regions were amplified from genomic DNA by means of the immunoSEQ Assay, a bias-controlled multiplex PCR. The authors processed their data as follows. The number of nucleated cells in each sample was estimated from the amplification of reference gene primers within the assay. To quantify the absolute abundance of each unique TCRbeta CDR3 rearrangement, sequence reads were collapsed and filtered. Productive Simpson clonality was computed per sample as the square root of Simpson's diversity index over productive rearrangements. TCRdb retrieved this table from immuneACCESS and kept in-frame rearrangements only. Not all clones are present; in checked studies, unresolved V genes account for under half, and no reason is known for the remainder. That table gives V, J and clone size, and the DNA gave D and trimming. In all, the sample holds 150,000 or so clones, and 85% to 90% of those were seen once. The leading ten clones occupy roughly 15% of the sample.

Collaborating institutions collected whole blood in K2EDTA tubes following their own protocols. Collaborator samples were shipped for TCRbeta analysis as frozen whole blood, isolated PBMCs, or DNA extracted from either sample type. The research as a whole found: Clinical and demographic metadata were provided uncurated, with the amount varying by source and participant.

Recombination connected TRBV19 to TRBJ2-2, with TRBD2 perhaps the D gene, on 5 matching bases. The source material was peripheral blood. This receptor was taken from a woman between 40 and 55 years old with acute or convalescent COVID-19. The sequence in DNA is TGTGCCAGTAGTATACGACTAATGGGCACCGGGGAGCTGTTTTTT. Protein translation: CASSIRLMGTGELFF. The full variable domain, completed from the reference TRBV19 and TRBJ2-2 proteins outside the CDR3, reads DGGITQSPKYLFRKEGQNVTLSCEQNLNHDAMYWYRQDPGQGLRLIYYSQIVNDFQKGDIAEGYSVSREKKESFPLTVTSAQKNPTAFYLCASSIRLMGTGELFFGEGSRLTVL.